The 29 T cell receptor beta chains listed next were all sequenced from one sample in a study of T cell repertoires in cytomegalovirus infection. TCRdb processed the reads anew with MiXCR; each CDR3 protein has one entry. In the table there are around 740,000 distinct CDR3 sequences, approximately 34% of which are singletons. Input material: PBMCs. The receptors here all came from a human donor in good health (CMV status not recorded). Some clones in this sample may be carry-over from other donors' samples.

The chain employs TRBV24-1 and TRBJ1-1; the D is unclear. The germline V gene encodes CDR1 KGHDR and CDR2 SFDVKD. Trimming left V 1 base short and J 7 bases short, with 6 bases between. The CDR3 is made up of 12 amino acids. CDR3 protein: CATSDFNGEAFF. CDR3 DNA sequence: TGTGCCACCAGTGATTTTAACGGTGAAGCTTTCTTT.

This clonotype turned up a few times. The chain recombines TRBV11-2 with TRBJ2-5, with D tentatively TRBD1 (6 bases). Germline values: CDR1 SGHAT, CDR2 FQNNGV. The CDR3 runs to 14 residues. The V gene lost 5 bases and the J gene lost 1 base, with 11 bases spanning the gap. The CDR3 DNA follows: TGTGCCAGCAGCCCTCTAGGGGGCCAAGAGACCCAGTACTTC. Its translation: CASSPLGGQETQYF.

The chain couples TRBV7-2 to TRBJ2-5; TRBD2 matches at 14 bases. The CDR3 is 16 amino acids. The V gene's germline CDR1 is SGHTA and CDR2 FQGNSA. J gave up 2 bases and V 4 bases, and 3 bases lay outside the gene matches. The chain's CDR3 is CASSSRTSGRQETQYF. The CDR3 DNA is TGTGCCAGCAGCTCGAGGACTAGCGGGAGGCAAGAGACCCAGTACTTC.

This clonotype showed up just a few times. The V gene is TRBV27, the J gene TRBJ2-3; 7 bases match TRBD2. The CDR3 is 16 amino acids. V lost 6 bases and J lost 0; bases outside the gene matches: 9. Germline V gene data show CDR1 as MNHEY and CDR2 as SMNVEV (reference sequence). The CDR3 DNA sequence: TGTGCCAGCAGGATACTAGCGTACACTAGCACAGATACGCAGTATTTT. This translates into CASRILAYTSTDTQYF.

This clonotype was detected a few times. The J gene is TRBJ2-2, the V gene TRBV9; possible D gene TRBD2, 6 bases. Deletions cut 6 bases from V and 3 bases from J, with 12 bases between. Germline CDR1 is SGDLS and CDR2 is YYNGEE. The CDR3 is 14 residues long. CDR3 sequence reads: CASTGGGDTGELFF. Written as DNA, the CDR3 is TGTGCCAGCACTGGGGGAGGTGACACCGGGGAGCTGTTTTTT. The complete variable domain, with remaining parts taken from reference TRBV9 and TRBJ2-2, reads DSGVTQTPKHLITATGQRVTLRCSPRSGDLSVYWYQQSLDQGLQFLIQYYNGEERAKGNILERFSAQQFPDLHSELNLSSLELGDSALYFCASTGGGDTGELFFGEGSRLTVL.

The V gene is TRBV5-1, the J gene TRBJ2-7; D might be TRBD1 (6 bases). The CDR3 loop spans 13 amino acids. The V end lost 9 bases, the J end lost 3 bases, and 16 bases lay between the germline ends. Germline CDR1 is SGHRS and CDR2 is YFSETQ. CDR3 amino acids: CATSGVIGYEQYF. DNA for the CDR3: TGCGCCACCTCAGGGGTGATAGGCTACGAGCAGTACTTC.

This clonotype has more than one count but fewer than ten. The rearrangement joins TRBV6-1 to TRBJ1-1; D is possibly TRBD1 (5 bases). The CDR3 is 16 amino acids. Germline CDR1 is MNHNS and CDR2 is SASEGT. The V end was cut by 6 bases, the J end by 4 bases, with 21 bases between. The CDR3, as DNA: TGTGCCAGCAGCGCCGACAGAACCGCCCCCGTCACTGAAGCTTTCTTT. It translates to CASSADRTAPVTEAFF.

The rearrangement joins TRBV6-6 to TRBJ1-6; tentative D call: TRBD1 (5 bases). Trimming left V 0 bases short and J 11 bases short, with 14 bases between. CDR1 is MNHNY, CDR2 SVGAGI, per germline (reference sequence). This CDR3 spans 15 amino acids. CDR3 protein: CASSYSDSSLAPLHF. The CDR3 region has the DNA TGTGCCAGCAGTTACTCTGACAGTTCGCTAGCACCCCTCCACTTT.

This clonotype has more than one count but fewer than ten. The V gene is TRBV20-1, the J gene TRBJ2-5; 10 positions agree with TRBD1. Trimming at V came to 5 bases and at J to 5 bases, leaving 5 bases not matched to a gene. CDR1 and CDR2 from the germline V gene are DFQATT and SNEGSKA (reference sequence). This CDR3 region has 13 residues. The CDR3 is CSASDRGKETQYF. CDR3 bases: TGCAGTGCTTCGGACAGGGGGAAGGAGACCCAGTACTTC.

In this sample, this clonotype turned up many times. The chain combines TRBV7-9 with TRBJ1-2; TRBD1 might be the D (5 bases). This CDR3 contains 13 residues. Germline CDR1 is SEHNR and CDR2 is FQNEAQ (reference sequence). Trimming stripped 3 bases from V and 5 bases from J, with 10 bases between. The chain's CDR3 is CASSLGTDYGYTF. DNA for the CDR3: TGTGCCAGCAGCTTGGGGACGGATTATGGCTACACCTTC.

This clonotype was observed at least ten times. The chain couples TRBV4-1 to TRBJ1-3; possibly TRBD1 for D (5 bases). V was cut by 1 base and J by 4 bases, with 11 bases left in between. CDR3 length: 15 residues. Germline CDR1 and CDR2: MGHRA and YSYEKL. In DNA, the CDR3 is TGCGCCAGCAGCCAAGTTCAGGGCGGGGGAAACACCATATATTTT. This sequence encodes CASSQVQGGGNTIYF.

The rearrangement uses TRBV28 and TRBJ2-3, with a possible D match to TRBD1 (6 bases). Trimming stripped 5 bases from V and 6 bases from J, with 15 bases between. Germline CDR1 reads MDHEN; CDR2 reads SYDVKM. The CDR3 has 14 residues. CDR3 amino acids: CASSPGQLGDTQYF. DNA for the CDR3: TGTGCCAGCAGTCCCGGACAGTTGGGGGATACGCAGTATTTT.

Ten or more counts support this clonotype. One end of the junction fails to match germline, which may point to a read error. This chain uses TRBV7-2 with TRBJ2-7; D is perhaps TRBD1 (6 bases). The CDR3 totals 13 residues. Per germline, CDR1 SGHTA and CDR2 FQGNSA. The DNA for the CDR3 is TGTGCCAGCAGCTTAGATCCTGGGGGCTTACCTGTCTTC. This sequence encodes CASSLDPGGLPVF.

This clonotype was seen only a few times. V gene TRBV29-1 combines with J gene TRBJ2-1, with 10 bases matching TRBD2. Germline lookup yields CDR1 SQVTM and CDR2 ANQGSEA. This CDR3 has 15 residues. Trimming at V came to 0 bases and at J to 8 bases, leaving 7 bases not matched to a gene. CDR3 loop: CSVEDRAGGPDEQFF. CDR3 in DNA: TGCAGCGTTGAAGATCGAGCGGGAGGGCCGGATGAGCAGTTCTTC.

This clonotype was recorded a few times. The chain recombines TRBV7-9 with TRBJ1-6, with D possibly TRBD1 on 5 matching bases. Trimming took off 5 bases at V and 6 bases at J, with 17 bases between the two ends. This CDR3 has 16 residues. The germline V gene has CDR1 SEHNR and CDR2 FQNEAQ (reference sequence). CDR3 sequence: CASSRPPTVANSPLHF. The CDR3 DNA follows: TGTGCCAGCAGCCGACCCCCGACAGTGGCTAATTCACCCCTCCACTTT.

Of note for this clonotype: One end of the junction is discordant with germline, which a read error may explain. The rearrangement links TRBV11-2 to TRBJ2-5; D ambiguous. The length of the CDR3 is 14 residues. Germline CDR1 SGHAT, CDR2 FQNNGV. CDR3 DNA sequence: TGTGCCAGCGGCTTGGAGATTAGTGGGGAGACCCAGTACTTC. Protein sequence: CASGLEISGETQYF.

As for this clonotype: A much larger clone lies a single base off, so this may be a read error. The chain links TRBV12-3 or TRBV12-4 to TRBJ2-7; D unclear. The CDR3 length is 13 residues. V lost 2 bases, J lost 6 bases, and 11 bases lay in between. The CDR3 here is CASSLSFGVEQYF. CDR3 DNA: TGTGCCAGCAGTTTAAGTTTTGGTGTCGAGCAGTACTTC.

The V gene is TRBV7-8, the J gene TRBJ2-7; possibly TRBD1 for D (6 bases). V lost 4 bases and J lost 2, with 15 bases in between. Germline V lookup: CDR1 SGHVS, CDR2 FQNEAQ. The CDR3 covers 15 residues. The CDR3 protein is CASSYSNRAPYEQYF. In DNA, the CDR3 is TGTGCCAGCAGCTACTCTAACAGGGCGCCCTACGAGCAGTACTTC.

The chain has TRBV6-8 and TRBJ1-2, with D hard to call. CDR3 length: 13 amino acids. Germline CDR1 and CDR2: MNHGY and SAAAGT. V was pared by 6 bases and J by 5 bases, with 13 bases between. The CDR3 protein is CASRHQDGYGYTF. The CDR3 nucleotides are TGTGCCAGCAGACATCAGGACGGTTATGGCTACACCTTC.

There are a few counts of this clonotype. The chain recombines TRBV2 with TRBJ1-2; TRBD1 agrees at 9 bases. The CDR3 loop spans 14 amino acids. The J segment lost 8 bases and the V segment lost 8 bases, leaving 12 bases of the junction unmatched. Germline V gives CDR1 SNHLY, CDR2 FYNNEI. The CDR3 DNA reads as TGTGCCAGCCGACCCAGGGGACAGGGAACCGGCTACACCTTC. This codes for CASRPRGQGTGYTF. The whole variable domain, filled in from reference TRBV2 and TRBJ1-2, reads EPEVTQTPSHQVTQMGQEVILRCVPISNHLYFYWYRQILGQKVEFLVSFYNNEISEKSEIFDDQFSVERPDGSNFTLKIRSTKLEDSAMYFCASRPRGQGTGYTFGSGTRLTVV.

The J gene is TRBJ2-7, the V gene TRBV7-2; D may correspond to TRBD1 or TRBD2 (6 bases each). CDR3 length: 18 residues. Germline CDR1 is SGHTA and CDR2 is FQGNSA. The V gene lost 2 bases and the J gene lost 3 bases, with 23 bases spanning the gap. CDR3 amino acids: CASSLRGGGGSSIYEQYF. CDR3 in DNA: TGTGCCAGCAGCTTAAGGGGCGGAGGGGGTAGTTCGATCTACGAGCAGTACTTC.

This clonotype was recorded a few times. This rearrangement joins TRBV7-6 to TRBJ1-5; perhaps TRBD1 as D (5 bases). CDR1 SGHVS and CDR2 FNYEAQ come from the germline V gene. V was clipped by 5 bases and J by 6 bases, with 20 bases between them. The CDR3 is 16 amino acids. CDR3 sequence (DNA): TGTGCCAGCAGCCCCCCGGGGGGGTCGGTGTGTCAGCCCCAGCATTTT. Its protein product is CASSPPGGSVCQPQHF. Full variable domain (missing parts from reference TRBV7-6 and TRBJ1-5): GAGVSQSPRYKVTKRGQDVALRCDPISGHVSLYWYRQALGQGPEFLTYFNYEAQQDKSGLPNDRFSAERPEGSISTLTIQRTEQRDSAMYRCASSPPGGSVCQPQHFGDGTRLSIL.

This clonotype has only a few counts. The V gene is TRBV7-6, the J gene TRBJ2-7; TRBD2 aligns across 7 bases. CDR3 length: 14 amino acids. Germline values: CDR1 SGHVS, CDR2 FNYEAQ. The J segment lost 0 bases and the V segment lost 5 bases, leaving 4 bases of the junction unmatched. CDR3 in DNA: TGTGCCAGCAGCCGGAGGACTAGCTCCTACGAGCAGTACTTC. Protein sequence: CASSRRTSSYEQYF.

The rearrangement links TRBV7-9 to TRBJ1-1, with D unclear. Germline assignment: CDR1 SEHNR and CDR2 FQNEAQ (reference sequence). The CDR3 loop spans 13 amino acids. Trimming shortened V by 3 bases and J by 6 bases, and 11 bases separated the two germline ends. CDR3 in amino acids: CASSLTQNSEAFF. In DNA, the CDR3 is TGTGCCAGCAGCTTGACCCAAAACTCTGAAGCTTTCTTT.

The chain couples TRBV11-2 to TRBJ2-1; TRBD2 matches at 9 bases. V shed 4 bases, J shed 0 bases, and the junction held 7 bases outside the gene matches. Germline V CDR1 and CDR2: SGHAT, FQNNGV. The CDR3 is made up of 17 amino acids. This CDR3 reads CASSSFFSGSSYNEQFF. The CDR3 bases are TGTGCCAGCAGCTCGTTTTTTAGCGGGAGCTCCTACAATGAGCAGTTCTTC. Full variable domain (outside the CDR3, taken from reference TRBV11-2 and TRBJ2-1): EAGVAQSPRYKIIEKRQSVAFWCNPISGHATLYWYQQILGQGPKLLIQFQNNGVVDDSQLPKDRFSAERLKGVDSTLKIQPAKLEDSAVYLCASSSFFSGSSYNEQFFGPGTRLTVL.

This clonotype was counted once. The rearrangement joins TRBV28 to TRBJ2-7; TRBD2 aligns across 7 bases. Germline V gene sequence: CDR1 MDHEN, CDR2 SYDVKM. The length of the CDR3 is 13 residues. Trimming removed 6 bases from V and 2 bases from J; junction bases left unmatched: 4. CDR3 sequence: CASRSGGAYEQYF. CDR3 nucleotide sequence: TGTGCCAGCAGATCGGGGGGAGCCTACGAGCAGTACTTC. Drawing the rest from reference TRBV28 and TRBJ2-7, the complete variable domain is DVKVTQSSRYLVKRTGEKVFLECVQDMDHENMFWYRQDPGLGLRLIYFSYDVKMKEKGDIPEGYSVSREKKERFSLILESASTNQTSMYLCASRSGGAYEQYFGPGTRLTVT.

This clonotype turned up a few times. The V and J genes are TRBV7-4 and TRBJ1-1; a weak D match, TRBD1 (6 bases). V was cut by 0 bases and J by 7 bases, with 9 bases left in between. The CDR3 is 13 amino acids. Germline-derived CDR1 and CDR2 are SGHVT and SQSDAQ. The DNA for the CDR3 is TGTGCCAGCAGCTTAGCTTCCAGGGGTGAAGCTTTCTTT. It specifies CASSLASRGEAFF.

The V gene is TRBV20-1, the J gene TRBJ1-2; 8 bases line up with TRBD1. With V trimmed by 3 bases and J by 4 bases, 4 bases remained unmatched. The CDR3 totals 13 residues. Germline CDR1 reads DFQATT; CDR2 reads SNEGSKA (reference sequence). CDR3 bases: TGCAGTGCTAGGAAAGGACAGGGCTATGGCTACACCTTC. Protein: CSARKGQGYGYTF.

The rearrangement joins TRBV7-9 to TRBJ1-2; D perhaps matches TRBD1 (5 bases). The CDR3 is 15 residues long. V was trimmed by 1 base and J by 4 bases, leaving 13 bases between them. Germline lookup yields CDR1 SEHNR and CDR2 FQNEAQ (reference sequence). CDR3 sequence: CASSLVPGQIYGYTF. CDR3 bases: TGTGCCAGCAGCTTAGTCCCGGGGCAGATCTATGGCTACACCTTC.